The sequence of this T cell receptor beta chain was determined in a study of blood T cell repertoires in COVID-19. Cohorts were based on clinical histories the participants reported. J gave up 0 bases and V 5 bases, and 9 bases lay outside the gene matches. Germline lookup yields CDR1 SGHAT and CDR2 FQNNGV. The CDR3 extends over 17 amino acids. Profiling relied on immunoSEQ multiplex PCR, and the TCRdb table lists in-frame clones only, not all of them. The data contain 150,000 to 250,000 clones, roughly 87% of them seen just once; the ten biggest clones take up 2% to 2.5%. This clone has a handful of counts.

The chain combines TRBV11-2 with TRBJ2-7; 11 bases are shared with TRBD1. Sequences were obtained from PBMCs or T cells enriched from blood (not recorded which). The source of this sequence is a woman aged 30 to 39 who had recovered from COVID-19. The CDR3 protein is CASSQGTGGMFSYEQYF. For the CDR3, the DNA is TGTGCCAGCAGCCAAGGGACAGGGGGTATGTTCTCCTACGAGCAGTACTTC.